The present T cell receptor (beta chain) was sequenced within a study of CD8 T cells in Susac syndrome. On the study more broadly: The Susac syndrome patients that were sequenced included more than 5 with active disease and under 10 in remission. Treatment at blood withdrawal was none, corticosteroids, or intravenous immunoglobulin alone in Susac syndrome patients.

RNA totalling roughly 0.45 to 1 ug underwent reverse transcription with random hexamers. With immunoSEQ multiplex PCR, TCR beta CDR3 was amplified across 54 Vbeta and 13 Jbeta. TCRdb re-called the immunoSEQ multiplex PCR reads with MiXCR, one entry per CDR3 protein. The sample records 150,000 to 200,000 distinct CDR3 sequences, about 91% being singletons. J was trimmed by 4 bases and V by 4 bases; bases with no gene match: 21. The CDR3 sequence is 20 residues long. CDR1 is SGHRS and CDR2 is YFSETQ in the germline V gene. Sequencing of TCR beta was performed on blood CD8+ and CD4+ T cells. Sample: CD4+ T cells from PBMCs. This rearrangement joins TRBV5-1 to TRBJ2-5; the match to TRBD2 covers 11 bases. This receptor was identified in a human donor with Susac syndrome. The CDR3 spells CASSLLPGLAGTNGGETQYF. The CDR3, as DNA: TGCGCCAGCAGCCTGCTACCCGGACTAGCGGGCACTAACGGGGGAGAGACCCAGTACTTC.